Included here is one TCR beta chain sequence, with context. This entry comes from a study of blood T cell repertoires in COVID-19. Trimming stripped 1 base from V and 4 bases from J, with 11 bases between. The germline CDR1 and CDR2 sequences are SEHNR and FQNEAQ (reference sequence). The CDR3 loop spans 14 amino acids. Sequenced by immunoSEQ multiplex PCR; TCRdb stores in-frame clones only, minus some. There are some 110,000 clones in the sample; roughly 89% occur only once, and roughly 4% lies in the top ten. Sequenced input: PBMCs or T cells enriched from blood (not recorded which). This chain joins TRBV7-9 and TRBJ2-7, with D perhaps matching TRBD2 (6 bases). The source is a woman in her twenties or thirties who had recovered from COVID-19. In DNA form, the CDR3 reads TGTGCCAGCAGCTTAGTCGGGGGTAGGTACGAGCAGTACTTC. The encoded protein is CASSLVGGRYEQYF.